These 25 T cell receptor beta chains were all obtained from the same sample, sequenced in a study of blood T cells in healthy people across ages. For the second PCR, which ran for about 7 to 12 cycles, a sample-barcoded 5' primer and a J-beta primer mix were used. TCRdb processed the 5' RACE reads anew with MiXCR; each CDR3 protein has one entry. This table has under 1,000,000 distinct CDR3 sequences, about 34% appearing once. Sample: blood. Source of these receptors: a man aged 18-30 years in good health.

This rearrangement joins TRBV29-1 to TRBJ2-4, with a tentative D call TRBD1 (5 bases). The J call may be mistaken, given a closer DNA end match to TRBJ2-7. This CDR3 is built from 11 residues. The germline gives CDR1 SQVTM, CDR2 ANQGSEA. CDR3 sequence: CSVQGFDEQYF. CDR3 DNA sequence: TGCAGCGTTCAGGGATTCGACGAGCAGTACTTC.

Notes on this clonotype: A read error is possible here, since a much larger clone lies one base away. This chain uses TRBV29-1 with TRBJ2-5; TRBD2 is a possible D gene (7 bases). Looked up from germline, CDR1 is SQVTM and CDR2 is ANQGSEA. This CDR3 has 16 amino acids. CDR3 sequence reads: CSAEDYGGGPKETQYF. Here the CDR3 DNA reads TGCAGCGCTGAAGATTACGGCGGGGGCCCTAAAGAGACCCAGTACTTC.

This clonotype came up a few times. The chain couples TRBV27 to TRBJ2-6, with 10 bases aligning to TRBD1. The V segment lost 5 bases and the J segment 4 bases; nucleotides outside the gene matches: 8. Germline-derived CDR1 and CDR2 are MNHEY and SMNVEV (reference sequence). The CDR3 length is 17 residues. Written as DNA, the CDR3 is TGTGCCAGCAGTCTAGGGACAGGGGCACCGGGGGCCAACGTCCTGACTTTC. It specifies CASSLGTGAPGANVLTF.

The chain links TRBV12-3 or TRBV12-4 to TRBJ2-5, with 8 bases identical to TRBD1. J gave up 7 bases and V 3 bases, and 4 bases lay outside the gene matches. The CDR3 sequence is 13 residues long. The CDR3 spells CASSFDRGSTQYF. The CDR3 coding sequence is TGTGCCAGCAGTTTCGACAGGGGATCGACCCAGTACTTC.

This chain joins TRBV7-8 and TRBJ2-1, with unresolved D. Germline V gene lookup returns CDR1 SGHVS and CDR2 FQNEAQ. CDR3 length equals 14 residues. V was shortened by 3 bases and J by 13 bases, with 19 bases between the two germline ends. The CDR3 region has the DNA TGTGCCAGCAGCTTGTACGAGCAGAAAGAGACCCAGTTCTTC. It translates to CASSLYEQKETQFF.

This chain's CDR3 is CASSQLGLASYNEQFF. In DNA form, the CDR3 reads TGTGCCAGCAGCCAACTAGGACTAGCGTCCTACAATGAGCAGTTCTTC. The J gene is TRBJ2-1, the V gene TRBV7-9; TRBD2 agrees at 9 bases. Germline CDR1 is SEHNR and CDR2 is FQNEAQ (reference sequence). With 5 bases clipped from V and 1 base from J, the junction kept 6 bases outside the gene matches. The CDR3 has 16 amino acids.

Details on this clonotype: A much larger clone lies one base from this, so it may be a read error. This chain connects TRBV12-3 or TRBV12-4 to TRBJ2-3; the D gene is possibly TRBD1 (6 bases). The CDR3 totals 14 residues. Deletions cut 7 bases from V and 1 base from J, with 12 bases between. CDR3 sequence reads: CASMDRSGTDTQYF. The CDR3 bases are TGTGCCAGCATGGACAGATCGGGCACAGATACGCAGTATTTT.

The chain is built from TRBV27 and TRBJ2-2, with a weak D call TRBD2 (6 bases). The CDR3 runs 15 residues. Trimming stripped 7 bases from V and 5 bases from J, with 17 bases between. Germline assignment: CDR1 MNHEY and CDR2 SMNVEV (reference sequence). The CDR3 reads CASKGPGGKTGELFF. In DNA form, the CDR3 reads TGTGCCAGCAAGGGTCCCGGGGGAAAAACCGGGGAGCTGTTTTTT.

This clonotype was found a few times. The CDR3 here is CASSNLRRDRVVNTEAFF. Here the CDR3 DNA reads TGTGCCAGCAGCAACCTGCGTAGGGACAGGGTTGTGAACACTGAAGCTTTCTTT. This chain uses TRBV4-2 with TRBJ1-1, with 9 bases identical to TRBD1. The V gene's germline CDR1 is LGHNA and CDR2 YNFKEQ. The length of the CDR3 is 18 residues. J gave up 0 bases and V 5 bases, and 13 bases lay outside the gene matches.

J is TRBJ2-5 and V is TRBV21-1; TRBD1 is the table's D call, not checked against the DNA. TRBV21-1 is termed a pseudogene. This CDR3 is 16 amino acids long. The CDR3, as DNA: TGTGCCAGCAGCAAAGTCCCCTATAGGCAACAAGAGACCCAGTACTTC. It encodes CASSKVPYRQQETQYF.

This clonotype has more than one count but fewer than ten. The gene calls are TRBV6-2 or TRBV6-3 and TRBJ2-7, with 9 bases fitting TRBD2. The V gene's germline CDR1 is MNHEY and CDR2 SVGEGT. The CDR3 sequence is 17 residues long. The V and J ends lost 0 bases and 7 bases, in that order; junction bases with no gene match: 13. The CDR3: CASSYSPSGAPGYEQYF. CDR3 coding DNA: TGTGCCAGCAGTTACTCGCCTAGCGGGGCCCCCGGGTATGAGCAGTACTTC.

A few counts support this clonotype. J is TRBJ2-5 and V is TRBV20-1, with TRBD2 identical over 8 bases. Germline assignment: CDR1 DFQATT and CDR2 SNEGSKA (reference sequence). The J segment lost 5 bases and the V segment lost 4 bases, leaving 6 bases of the junction unmatched. CDR3 size: 13 residues. The DNA of the CDR3 is TGCAGTGCTATCGCGGGGGGCGGGGAGACCCAGTACTTC. This encodes CSAIAGGGETQYF.

In this sample, this clonotype turned up a few times. The chain has TRBV10-3 and TRBJ2-3, with D maybe TRBD1 (5 bases). With 11 bases removed from V and 1 base from J, the gap between germline ends came to 13 bases. The CDR3 totals 13 residues. CDR1 and CDR2 from the germline V gene are ENHRY and SYGVKD. CDR3 coding DNA: TGTGCCGGGGCGTCGTTGGGCACAGATACGCAGTATTTT. The encoded protein is CAGASLGTDTQYF.

This sequence joins TRBV20-1 and TRBJ2-5, with unresolved D. There are 11 residues in the CDR3. Per the germline V gene, CDR1 is DFQATT and CDR2 is SNEGSKA (reference sequence). DNA of the CDR3: TGCAGCACCTCGGAGCAAGAGACCCAGTACTTC. It codes for CSTSEQETQYF.

This clonotype was observed a few times. This chain's CDR3 is CSGAKGAGDTQYF. The CDR3 DNA is TGCAGCGGTGCAAAGGGGGCGGGAGATACGCAGTATTTT. This chain links TRBV29-1 with TRBJ2-3, with 7 bases fitting TRBD1. V lost 7 bases and J lost 5; bases outside the gene matches: 9. CDR1 SQVTM and CDR2 ANQGSEA come from the germline V gene. The CDR3 extends over 13 amino acids.

The chain recombines TRBV5-1 with TRBJ2-2, with D unclear. Germline CDR1 is SGHRS and CDR2 is YFSETQ. Trimming took 4 bases from V and 1 from J, leaving 8 bases between them. The CDR3 spans 14 residues. CDR3 sequence reads: CASSRQRNTGELFF. The CDR3 nucleotides read TGCGCCAGCAGCCGTCAGAGGAACACCGGGGAGCTGTTTTTT.

J is TRBJ1-1 and V is TRBV20-1, with D possibly TRBD1 on 6 matching bases. This CDR3 region has 13 residues. With 1 base removed from V and 4 bases from J, the gap between germline ends came to 10 bases. Germline-derived CDR1 and CDR2 are DFQATT and SNEGSKA (reference sequence). Written as DNA, the CDR3 is TGCAGTGCTAGAGGCGGGGGGGCCACTGAAGCTTTCTTT. The encoded protein is CSARGGGATEAFF.

The chain couples TRBV3-1 to TRBJ2-5; 8 nucleotides agree with TRBD1. The end of the DNA is better explained by TRBJ2-4, so the J call may be wrong. CDR1 and CDR2 from the germline V gene are LGHDT and YNNKEL (reference sequence). The CDR3 has 14 residues. CDR3 loop: CASSQEGDRNIQYF. CDR3 sequence (DNA): TGTGCCAGCAGCCAAGAGGGGGACAGGAACATTCAGTACTTC.

This clonotype was detected many times. The chain employs TRBV12-3 or TRBV12-4 and TRBJ2-7; D perhaps matches TRBD1 (7 bases). CDR3 size: 12 residues. V dropped 5 bases and J dropped 5 bases, with 10 bases sitting between them. The DNA of the CDR3 is TGTGCCAGCAGTCAGGGGGGCAACGAGCAGTACTTC. This encodes CASSQGGNEQYF.

This clonotype was counted a few times. The V gene is TRBV5-5, the J gene TRBJ1-1; D is unresolved. V was cut by 2 bases and J by 6 bases, with 11 bases left in between. The germline CDR1 and CDR2 sequences are SGHKS and YYEKEE (reference sequence). The CDR3 sequence is 13 residues long. The CDR3 spells CASSFGPQSEAFF. The CDR3 DNA reads as TGTGCCAGCAGCTTCGGACCGCAATCTGAAGCTTTCTTT.

This chain uses TRBV11-2 with TRBJ1-6; no reliable D call. Germline CDR1 SGHAT, CDR2 FQNNGV. V gave up 1 base and J gave up 6 bases, with 7 bases separating them. This CDR3 has 14 amino acids. The CDR3 DNA reads as TGTGCCAGCAGCTTAGGAATAAGTAATTCACCCCTCCACTTT. Its protein product is CASSLGISNSPLHF.

The V call is TRBV7-2, the J call TRBJ1-2, with D perhaps matching TRBD1 (5 bases). The germline V and J ends were trimmed by 3 bases and 6 bases, with 17 bases remaining between them. Germline V gene lookup returns CDR1 SGHTA and CDR2 FQGNSA. CDR3 length equals 15 residues. CDR3 residues: CASSFQVLQGDGYTF. CDR3 DNA: TGTGCCAGCAGCTTTCAAGTACTCCAGGGTGATGGCTACACCTTC.

The V gene is TRBV10-3, the J gene TRBJ2-2, with 8 bases aligning to TRBD1. From germline, CDR1 is ENHRY and CDR2 SYGVKD. The CDR3 is 14 residues long. V shed 6 bases, J shed 4 bases, and the junction held 4 bases outside the gene matches. CDR3 in DNA: TGTGCCATCAGGCTCACAGGGGGCACCGGGGAGCTGTTTTTT. It yields the protein CAIRLTGGTGELFF.

The chain employs TRBV30 and TRBJ1-1; D ambiguous. CDR1 and CDR2 (germline): GTSNPN, SVGIG (reference sequence). The CDR3 has 11 amino acids. V was clipped by 8 bases and J by 2 bases, with 9 bases between them. CDR3 sequence reads: CAGAPNTEAFF. The CDR3 DNA is TGTGCCGGCGCACCCAACACTGAAGCTTTCTTT.

This clonotype has just a few counts. The J gene is TRBJ2-7, the V gene TRBV5-6; tentative D call: TRBD1 (6 bases). The CDR3 contains 14 residues. The germline V and J ends were trimmed by 5 bases and 0 bases, with 12 bases remaining between them. Germline V gives CDR1 SGHDT, CDR2 YYEEEE. Here the CDR3 reads CASRGRGSSYEQYF. The DNA of the CDR3 is TGTGCCAGCAGGGGCAGGGGTAGCTCCTACGAGCAGTACTTC.